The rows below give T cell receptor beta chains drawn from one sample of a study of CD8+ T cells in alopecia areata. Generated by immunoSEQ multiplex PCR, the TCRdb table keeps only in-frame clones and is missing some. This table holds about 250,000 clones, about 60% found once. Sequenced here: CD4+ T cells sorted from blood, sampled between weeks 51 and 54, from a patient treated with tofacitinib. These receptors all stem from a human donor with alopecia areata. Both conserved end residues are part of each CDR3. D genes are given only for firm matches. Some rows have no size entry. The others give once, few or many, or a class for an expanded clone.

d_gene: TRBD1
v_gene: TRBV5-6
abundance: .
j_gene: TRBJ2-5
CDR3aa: CASRRDRVGGETQYF
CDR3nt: TGTGCCAGCAGGCGGGACAGGGTTGGGGGAGAGACCCAGTACTTC

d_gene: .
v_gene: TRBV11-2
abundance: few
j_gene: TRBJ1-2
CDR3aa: CASSLDRRFTF
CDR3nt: TGTGCCAGCAGCTTAGATCGCAGATTTACCTTC

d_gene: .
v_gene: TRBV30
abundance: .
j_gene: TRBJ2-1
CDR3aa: CAWREGNSYNEQFF
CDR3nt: TGTGCCTGGAGAGAGGGGAATTCCTACAATGAGCAGTTCTTC

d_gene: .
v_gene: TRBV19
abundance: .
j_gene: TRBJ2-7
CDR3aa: CASSISGYEQYF
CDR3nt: TGTGCCAGTAGTATATCCGGCTACGAGCAGTACTTC

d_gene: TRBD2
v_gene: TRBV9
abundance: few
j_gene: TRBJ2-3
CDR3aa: CASSRRLAGGPGDTQYF
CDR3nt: TGTGCCAGCAGCCGACGACTAGCGGGGGGGCCAGGAGATACGCAGTATTTT

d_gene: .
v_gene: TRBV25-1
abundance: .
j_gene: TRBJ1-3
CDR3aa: CASSDSGGTGNTIYF
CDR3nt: TGTGCCAGCAGTGACAGTGGAGGGACAGGAAACACCATATATTTT

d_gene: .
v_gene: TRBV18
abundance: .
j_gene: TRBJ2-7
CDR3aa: CASSPDSTYEQYF
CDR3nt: TGTGCCAGCTCACCAGACTCTACCTACGAGCAGTACTTC

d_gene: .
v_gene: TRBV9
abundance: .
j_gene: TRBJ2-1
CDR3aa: CASSHVGEYNEQFF
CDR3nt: TGTGCCAGCAGCCACGTGGGGGAATACAATGAGCAGTTCTTC

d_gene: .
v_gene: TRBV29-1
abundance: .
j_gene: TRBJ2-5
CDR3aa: CSVALMAGQETQYF
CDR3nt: TGCAGCGTCGCCCTAATGGCTGGGCAAGAGACCCAGTACTTC

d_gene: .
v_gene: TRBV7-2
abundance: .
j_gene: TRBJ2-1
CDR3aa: CASSHGMQAIHNEQFF
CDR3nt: TGTGCCAGCAGCCATGGGATGCAGGCAATACACAATGAGCAGTTCTTC

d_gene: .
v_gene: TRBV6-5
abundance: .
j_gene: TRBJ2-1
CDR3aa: CASSSRLRGSYNEQFF
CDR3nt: TGTGCCAGCAGTTCCCGGTTAAGGGGAAGTTACAATGAGCAGTTCTTC

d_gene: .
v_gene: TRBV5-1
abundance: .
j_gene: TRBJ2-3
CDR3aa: CASSRGGGSTDTQYF
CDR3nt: TGCGCCAGCAGCCGCGGAGGGGGGTCCACAGATACGCAGTATTTT

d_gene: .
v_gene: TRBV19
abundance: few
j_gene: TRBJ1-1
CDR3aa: CASSIRDTEAFF
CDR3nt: TGTGCCAGTAGTATAAGGGACACTGAAGCTTTCTTT

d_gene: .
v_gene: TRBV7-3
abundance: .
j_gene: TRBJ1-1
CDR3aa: CASSLGDNTEAFF
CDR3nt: TGTGCCAGCAGCTTAGGTGATAACACTGAAGCTTTCTTT

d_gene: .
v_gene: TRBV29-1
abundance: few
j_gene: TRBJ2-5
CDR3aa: CSAKEGQETQYF
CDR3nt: TGCAGCGCGAAGGAGGGCCAAGAGACCCAGTACTTC

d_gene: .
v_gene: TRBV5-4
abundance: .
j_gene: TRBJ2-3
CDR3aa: CASSPGPLAQYF
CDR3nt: TGTGCCAGCAGCCCGGGCCCCCTAGCGCAGTATTTT

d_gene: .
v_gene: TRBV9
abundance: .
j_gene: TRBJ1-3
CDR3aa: CASSVGLPSSGNTIYF
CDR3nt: TGTGCCAGCAGCGTGGGACTCCCCAGCTCTGGAAACACCATATATTTT

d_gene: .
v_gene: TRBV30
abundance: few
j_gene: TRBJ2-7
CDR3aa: CAWSSGASYEQYF
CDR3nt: TGTGCCTGGAGTTCCGGGGCCTCCTACGAGCAGTACTTC

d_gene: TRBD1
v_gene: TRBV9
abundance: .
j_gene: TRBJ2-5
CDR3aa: CASSVGQGAVRETQYF
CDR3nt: TGTGCCAGCAGCGTTGGACAGGGGGCTGTAAGAGAGACCCAGTACTTC

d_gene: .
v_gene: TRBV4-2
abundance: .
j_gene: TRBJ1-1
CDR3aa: CASSQDPGSKAFF
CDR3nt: TGTGCCAGCAGCCAAGATCCTGGCAGTAAAGCTTTCTTT

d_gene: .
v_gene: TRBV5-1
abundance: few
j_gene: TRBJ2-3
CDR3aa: CASSLRGAGTDTQYF
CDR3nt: TGCGCCAGCAGCTTGAGGGGGGCCGGCACAGATACGCAGTATTTT

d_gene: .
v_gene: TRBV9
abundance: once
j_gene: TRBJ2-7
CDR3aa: CASSPEGFGYEQYF
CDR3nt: TGTGCCAGCAGCCCTGAAGGTTTCGGCTACGAGCAGTACTTC

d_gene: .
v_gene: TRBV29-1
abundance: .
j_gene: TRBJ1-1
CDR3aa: CSVGGIDSEAFF
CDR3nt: TGCAGCGTGGGGGGTATTGACAGTGAAGCTTTCTTT

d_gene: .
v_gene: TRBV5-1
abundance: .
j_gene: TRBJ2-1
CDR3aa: CASSEQSSYNEQFF
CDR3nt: TGCGCCAGCAGTGAGCAGTCCTCCTACAATGAGCAGTTCTTC

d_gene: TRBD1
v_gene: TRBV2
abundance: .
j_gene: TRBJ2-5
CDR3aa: CASSIRDSSQETQYF
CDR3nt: TGTGCCAGCAGTATCCGGGACAGCTCCCAAGAGACCCAGTACTTC

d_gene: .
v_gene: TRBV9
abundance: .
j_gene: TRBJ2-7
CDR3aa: CASSVATTHPYEQYF
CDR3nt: TGTGCCAGCAGCGTAGCTACGACCCACCCCTACGAGCAGTACTTC

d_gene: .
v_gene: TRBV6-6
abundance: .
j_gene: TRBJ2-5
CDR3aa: CASSWDGQETQYF
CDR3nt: TGTGCCAGCAGCTGGGACGGCCAAGAGACCCAGTACTTC

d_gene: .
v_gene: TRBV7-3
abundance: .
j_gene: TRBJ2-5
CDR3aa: CASSLLAGETQYF
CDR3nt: TGTGCCAGCAGCCTCTTGGCCGGGGAGACCCAGTACTTC